The 26 T cell receptor beta chains presented below share a single source sample, sequenced in a study of T cells in Graves' hyperthyroidism and ophthalmopathy. There were TCR beta CDR3 regions amplified from RNA transcripts. Initially, a first-round RT-PCR of the TCR CDR3 employed the HTBI primer set. TCRdb re-derived calls from the multiplex PCR reads in MiXCR, one entry per CDR3 protein. Of hundreds of thousands of distinct CDR3 sequences listed, around 15% are singletons. What was sequenced was blood. These receptors all come from a woman aged 45-65 years with Graves' ophthalmopathy.

The chain is built from TRBV20-1 and TRBJ2-5; possible D gene TRBD1, 6 bases. The germline V gene encodes CDR1 DFQATT and CDR2 SNEGSKA (reference sequence). This CDR3 has 15 amino acids. The V and J ends lost 8 bases and 0 bases respectively, with 19 bases between them. The CDR3: CSTKQTGTHQETQYF. The DNA for the CDR3 is TGCAGTACTAAACAAACCGGGACACACCAAGAGACCCAGTACTTC.

This clonotype was observed at least ten times. This chain links TRBV20-1 with TRBJ2-5, with TRBD1 matching over 8 bases. The CDR3 consists of 13 residues. Germline trimming cut 5 bases from V and 5 bases from J; bases unmatched to any gene: 7. Germline CDR1 is DFQATT and CDR2 is SNEGSKA (reference sequence). Here the CDR3 reads CSAPRGRSETQYF. The CDR3 nucleotides are TGCAGTGCTCCCAGGGGGCGCTCTGAGACCCAGTACTTC.

This clonotype was recorded many times. The chain has TRBV11-2 and TRBJ1-6, with D unclear. V was trimmed by 7 bases and J by 7 bases, leaving 14 bases between them. Germline V lookup: CDR1 SGHAT, CDR2 FQNNGV. The CDR3 loop spans 14 amino acids. In nucleotides, the CDR3 is TGTGCCAGCAAAACGAATATTGGGAATTCACCCCTCCACTTT. It translates to CASKTNIGNSPLHF.

This clonotype showed up many times. The chain uses TRBV20-1 and TRBJ2-7; TRBD2 matches at 8 bases. With 7 bases clipped from V and 2 bases from J, the junction kept 13 bases outside the gene matches. CDR1 and CDR2 from the germline V gene are DFQATT and SNEGSKA (reference sequence). The CDR3 spans 15 residues. CDR3 in amino acids: CSVNLWRGEAYEQYF. The CDR3 nucleotides are TGCAGTGTCAATCTTTGGCGGGGGGAAGCCTACGAGCAGTACTTC.

The table lists this clonotype with many counts. This rearrangement joins TRBV6-1 to TRBJ2-7, with 7 bases matching TRBD2. The CDR3 covers 16 residues. J was trimmed by 2 bases and V by 1 base; bases with no gene match: 8. In germline, CDR1 is MNHNS, CDR2 SASEGT. The DNA of the CDR3 is TGTGCCAGCAGTGAAGGGGAACTAGCGCTTACCTACGAGCAGTACTTC. Amino acids: CASSEGELALTYEQYF.

This clonotype has a count of ten or more. The J gene is TRBJ1-2, the V gene TRBV12-3 or TRBV12-4; the D gene is possibly TRBD1 (6 bases). The V end was cut by 5 bases, the J end by 4 bases, with 11 bases between. The CDR3 has 13 residues. The CDR3 DNA reads as TGTGCCAGCAGTCGGACAGTTCGCTATGGCTACACCTTC. Its translation: CASSRTVRYGYTF.

This clonotype has just a few counts. CDR3 sequence reads: CASSLTPNEQFF. The CDR3 DNA sequence: TGTGCCAGCAGTCTCACCCCCAATGAGCAGTTCTTC. The chain carries TRBV6-1 and TRBJ2-1; D not resolved. Trimming left V 5 bases short and J 6 bases short, with 8 bases between. Germline CDR1 is MNHNS and CDR2 is SASEGT. The length of the CDR3 is 12 residues.

This clonotype was seen only a few times. This sequence joins TRBV12-5 and TRBJ1-1; a weak D match, TRBD1 (5 bases). V gave up 1 base and J gave up 2 bases, with 11 bases separating them. The germline V gene encodes CDR1 LGHNT and CDR2 FRNRAP. The CDR3 runs to 15 residues. The CDR3 reads CASGLAQGANTEAFF. In DNA form, the CDR3 reads TGTGCTAGTGGTTTGGCACAAGGGGCCAACACTGAAGCTTTCTTT. Drawing the rest from reference TRBV12-5 and TRBJ1-1, the complete variable domain is DARVTQTPRHKVTEMGQEVTMRCQPILGHNTVFWYRQTMMQGLELLAYFRNRAPLDDSGMPKDRFSAEMPDATLATLKIQPSEPRDSAVYFCASGLAQGANTEAFFGQGTRLTVV.

This clonotype has only a few counts. The chain joins TRBV12-3 or TRBV12-4 to TRBJ2-2; TRBD1 aligns across 9 bases. This CDR3 contains 17 residues. V was pared by 1 base and J by 1 base, with 4 bases of the junction left unmatched. CDR3 residues: CASSLVWDRVNTGELFF. The CDR3 region has the DNA TGTGCCAGCAGTTTAGTTTGGGACAGGGTGAACACCGGGGAGCTGTTTTTT.

The sample holds many counts of this clonotype. The rearrangement uses TRBV20-1 and TRBJ2-1; TRBD2 aligns across 11 bases. The CDR3 loop spans 14 amino acids. Germline V gene sequence: CDR1 DFQATT, CDR2 SNEGSKA (reference sequence). The CDR3 is CVTSGRGSYNEQFF. DNA for the CDR3: TGCGTTACTAGCGGGAGAGGTTCCTACAATGAGCAGTTCTTC.

This clonotype was counted only a few times. The chain joins TRBV6-1 to TRBJ1-4, with D possibly TRBD1 on 6 matching bases. The CDR3 length is 19 residues. Trimming took 4 bases from V and 0 from J, leaving 21 bases between them. Per germline, CDR1 MNHNS and CDR2 SASEGT. CDR3 sequence reads: CASSGGHPGNTATNEKLFF. The CDR3 DNA reads as TGTGCCAGCAGTGGGGGACACCCGGGGAATACTGCAACTAATGAAAAACTGTTTTTT.

The chain uses TRBV6-5 and TRBJ1-1, with D possibly TRBD1 on 6 matching bases. This CDR3 has 13 amino acids. CDR1 and CDR2 from the germline V gene are MNHEY and SVGAGI. Trimming took off 2 bases at V and 11 bases at J, with 15 bases between the two ends. The CDR3 DNA sequence: TGTGCCAGCAGTTACGGTTTTGGGGGCTCGGCTTTCTTT. Translating gives CASSYGFGGSAFF.

Worth noting for this clonotype: A much larger clone lies a single base off, so this may be a read error. This chain links TRBV20-1 with TRBJ2-7; TRBD2 agrees at 8 bases. CDR1 and CDR2 from the germline V gene are DFQATT and SNEGSKA (reference sequence). Losses at the gene ends were 6 bases for V and 3 bases for J; bases not matched to a gene: 10. The CDR3 spans 14 residues. In nucleotides, the CDR3 is TGCAGTGCCATTCCTAGGGCGGGAGGCTACGAGCAGTACTTC. Protein: CSAIPRAGGYEQYF.

In DNA form, the CDR3 reads TGTGCCATCAAAGGACAGGCGGGCACAGATACGCAGTATTTT. This translates into CAIKGQAGTDTQYF. This chain joins TRBV10-3 and TRBJ2-3, with TRBD1 matching 7 bases. Germline CDR1 is ENHRY and CDR2 is SYGVKD. V lost 7 bases, J lost 1 base, and 5 bases stayed unmatched. The CDR3 is 14 residues long.

The table lists this clonotype with a few counts. The chain links TRBV5-6 to TRBJ1-5; D is unclear. CDR1 and CDR2 (germline): SGHDT, YYEEEE. The CDR3 has 16 residues. With 2 bases removed from V and 0 bases from J, the gap between germline ends came to 12 bases. The chain's CDR3 is CASSFGESYSNQPQHF. The CDR3 coding sequence is TGTGCCAGCAGCTTCGGGGAATCCTATAGCAATCAGCCCCAGCATTTT.

The J gene is TRBJ1-1, the V gene TRBV5-4; no reliable D call. Germline V gene sequence: CDR1 SGHNT, CDR2 YYREEE (reference sequence). The CDR3 contains 15 residues. Trimming cost V 4 bases and J 5 bases, with 18 bases left between them. The CDR3 protein is CASSVGSVLETEAFF. CDR3 nucleotide sequence: TGTGCCAGCAGCGTGGGGTCCGTACTAGAAACTGAAGCTTTCTTT.

This clonotype showed up many times. The chain recombines TRBV7-3 with TRBJ2-1; 8 positions agree with TRBD1. The J segment lost 5 bases and the V segment lost 1 base, leaving 1 base of the junction unmatched. Germline V lookup: CDR1 SGHTA, CDR2 FQGTGA. The CDR3 has 14 amino acids. The DNA of the CDR3 is TGTGCCAGCAGCTTAAGGGACAGGAACAATGAGCAGTTCTTC. Encoded protein: CASSLRDRNNEQFF.

This clonotype was found many times. The V and J genes are TRBV7-9 and TRBJ1-3, with D possibly being TRBD1 (5 bases). The CDR3 has 15 residues. V shed 8 bases and J shed 1 base, with 15 bases lying between them. Per the germline V gene, CDR1 is SEHNR and CDR2 is FQNEAQ (reference sequence). CDR3 DNA sequence: TGTGCCAGCGGAGCCGGGACGGAATCTGGAAACACCATATATTTT. Translation: CASGAGTESGNTIYF.

This clonotype was seen ten or more times. The chain has TRBV27 and TRBJ2-6; 12 nucleotides line up with TRBD2. The trim removed 4 bases at V and 1 base at J, leaving 14 bases unmatched. Germline values: CDR1 MNHEY, CDR2 SMNVEV (reference sequence). The length of the CDR3 is 21 residues. The chain's CDR3 is CASSSRLAGVFRGSGANVLTF. CDR3 DNA sequence: TGTGCCAGCAGTTCAAGACTAGCGGGAGTATTTAGGGGGTCTGGGGCCAACGTCCTGACTTTC. The variable domain in full, completed from reference TRBV27 and TRBJ2-6, reads EAQVTQNPRYLITVTGKKLTVTCSQNMNHEYMSWYRQDPGLGLRQIYYSMNVEVTDKGDVPEGYKVSRKEKRNFPLILESPSPNQTSLYFCASSSRLAGVFRGSGANVLTFGAGSRLTVL.

The sample holds a few counts of this clonotype. V gene TRBV4-3 combines with J gene TRBJ1-1; no definite D call. Trimming left V 1 base short and J 0 bases short, with 12 bases between. The CDR3 runs to 16 residues. Germline lookup yields CDR1 LGHNA and CDR2 YSLEER. The CDR3: CASSQVAVTMNTEAFF. The CDR3 bases are TGCGCCAGCAGCCAAGTCGCGGTAACCATGAACACTGAAGCTTTCTTT.

Only a few counts were recorded for this clonotype. The chain employs TRBV6-1 and TRBJ1-5; D not resolved. V gave up 6 bases and J gave up 3 bases, with 12 bases separating them. The CDR3 runs to 14 residues. CDR1 and CDR2 (germline): MNHNS, SASEGT. The CDR3, as DNA: TGTGCCAGCAGAAACCGGGATCCCAATCAGCCCCAGCATTTT. As protein: CASRNRDPNQPQHF.

This clonotype has just a few counts. The DNA of the CDR3 is TGTGCCAGCTTCCGGACAGGGGACACCGGGGAGCTGTTTTTT. This encodes CASFRTGDTGELFF. The chain is built from TRBV6-2 or TRBV6-3 and TRBJ2-2, with 9 bases lining up with TRBD1. The J segment lost 3 bases and the V segment lost 8 bases, leaving 4 bases of the junction unmatched. This CDR3 has 14 amino acids. Germline V CDR1 and CDR2: MNHEY, SVGEGT.

This sequence joins TRBV2 and TRBJ2-3; no firm D call. Germline CDR1 reads SNHLY; CDR2 reads FYNNEI. Trimming removed 8 bases at V and 2 bases at J, with 17 bases between. CDR3 size: 15 residues. In DNA, the CDR3 is TGTGCCAGCGATAAACCCGAGGCTCCCACAGATACGCAGTATTTT. Its protein is CASDKPEAPTDTQYF. Full variable domain (rest looked up from reference TRBV2 and TRBJ2-3): EPEVTQTPSHQVTQMGQEVILRCVPISNHLYFYWYRQILGQKVEFLVSFYNNEISEKSEIFDDQFSVERPDGSNFTLKIRSTKLEDSAMYFCASDKPEAPTDTQYFGPGTRLTVL.

At least ten counts were recorded for this clonotype. This chain uses TRBV27 with TRBJ2-2; D not certain. Between the trimmed V and J ends, which lost 5 bases and 7 bases, there was a span of 11 bases. The CDR3 is made up of 13 amino acids. Germline V gene lookup returns CDR1 MNHEY and CDR2 SMNVEV (reference sequence). The CDR3 sequence: CASSRDLGGELFF. The CDR3 coding sequence is TGTGCCAGCAGTCGTGACCTAGGCGGGGAGCTGTTTTTT.

This clonotype was seen many times. J is TRBJ1-5 and V is TRBV20-1; D is undetermined. The CDR3 is 13 residues long. The germline CDR1 and CDR2 sequences are DFQATT and SNEGSKA (reference sequence). Between the trimmed V and J ends, which lost 2 bases and 0 bases, there was a span of 5 bases. The DNA of the CDR3 is TGCAGTGCTAGAACCGATAGCAATCAGCCCCAGCATTTT. As protein: CSARTDSNQPQHF.

The V and J genes are TRBV18 and TRBJ1-6, with D unresolved. V dropped 4 bases and J dropped 9 bases, with 22 bases sitting between them. The CDR3 length is 17 residues. CDR1 and CDR2 (germline): KGHSH, LQKENI. The CDR3 DNA follows: TGTGCCAGCTCACTCAAACCGGGCCCACAAATAAGTTCACCCCTCCACTTT. Its protein is CASSLKPGPQISSPLHF.